Below are 20 T cell receptor beta chains sequenced from a single sample in a study of T cell clonality in common variable immunodeficiency (dated by TCRdb to 2013 to 2016). The library was produced with the immunoSEQ multiplex PCR assay. The clones in this table, taken by TCRdb from immuneACCESS, are in-frame only. Not every clone is retained; where verified, under half of the shortfall comes from an unresolved V gene, and the cause of the rest is unknown. Listed for this sample are 50,000 or so clones, none observed only a single time. The top ten hold about 6% of the sample. Sequences were obtained from peripheral blood mononuclear cells. The receptors were gathered from a person aged 18-69 years in good health.

On this clone: Read coverage stops 3 residues before the CDR3 terminus; the germline J gene supplies the remainder. This chain uses TRBV19 with TRBJ1-2; D not resolved. The CDR3 totals 17 residues. Looked up from germline, CDR1 is LNHDA and CDR2 is SQIVND (reference sequence). CDR3 DNA, as far as it was read: TGTGCCAGTAGTATAGAAAAGTCGAATCAGGCGCCCTACGAC. It encodes CASSIEKSNQAPYD. The whole CDR3 sequence is CASSIEKSNQAPYDYTF.

This clone was counted at least ten times. The observed sequence ends 3 residues before the CDR3 terminus, with the missing tail filled in from the germline J gene. This chain joins TRBV5-1 and TRBJ2-1, with D maybe TRBD2 (6 bases). The length of the CDR3 is 15 residues. Trimming pared 2 bases from V and 4 bases from J, leaving 13 bases between. Germline CDR1 SGHRS, CDR2 YFSETQ. The sequenced part of the CDR3 DNA is TGCGCCAGCAGCTTCGAGGTAGGAGGGTACAATGAG. Encoded protein: CASSFEVGGYNE. The entire CDR3 protein is CASSFEVGGYNEQFF.

The table lists this clone with a few counts. The read stops 3 residues short of the end of the CDR3; the missing end is completed from the germline J gene. V is TRBV19 and J is TRBJ2-2; D might be TRBD1 (6 bases). This CDR3 has 14 residues. Germline V gene lookup returns CDR1 LNHDA and CDR2 SQIVND (reference sequence). CDR3 DNA (partial): TGTGCCAGTAGTATCACCAGGGGCGGTGAAAAG. Translation: CASSITRGGEK. The full CDR3 protein reads CASSITRGGEKLFF. Full variable domain (outside the CDR3, taken from reference TRBV19 and TRBJ2-2): DGGITQSPKYLFRKEGQNVTLSCEQNLNHDAMYWYRQDPGQGLRLIYYSQIVNDFQKGDIAEGYSVSREKKESFPLTVTSAQKNPTAFYLCASSITRGGEKLFFGEGSRLTVL.

This clone was seen many times. The missing CDR3 end, 3 residues past where the read stops, is filled in from the germline J gene. The rearrangement joins TRBV13 to TRBJ2-5, with D maybe TRBD1 (5 bases). V lost 5 bases to trimming and J lost 7 bases, with 14 bases between them. From germline, CDR1 is PRHDT and CDR2 FYEKMQ (reference sequence). There are 13 residues in the CDR3. CDR3 in amino acids: CASSLRPQGTQYF. CDR3 DNA (partial): TGTGCCAGCAGCCTCCGCCCTCAGGGGACC.

This clone was seen many times. The CDR3 is cut off 3 residues early in the read; its end comes from the germline J gene. V is TRBV29-1 and J is TRBJ1-2; a possible D gene is TRBD1 (5 bases). The V end lost 7 bases, the J end lost 4 bases, and 16 bases lay between the germline ends. CDR1 is SQVTM, CDR2 ANQGSEA, per germline. This CDR3 has 13 residues. Incomplete CDR3 DNA: TGCAGCGCCCTAGGTGGGGCCCCCTATGGC. Protein: CSALGGAPYG. In full, the CDR3 reads CSALGGAPYGYTF. Full variable domain (rest looked up from reference TRBV29-1 and TRBJ1-2): SAVISQKPSRDICQRGTSLTIQCQVDSQVTMMFWYRQQPGQSLTLIATANQGSEATYESGFVIDKFPISRPNLTFSTLTVSNMSPEDSSIYLCSALGGAPYGYTFGSGTRLTVV.

This clone showed up many times. The read falls 3 residues short of the CDR3 end, and the missing part is taken from the germline J gene. The chain uses TRBV20-1 and TRBJ1-4; perhaps TRBD1 as D (6 bases). Germline CDR1 is DFQATT and CDR2 is SNEGSKA (reference sequence). The germline V and J ends were trimmed by 5 bases and 7 bases, with 14 bases remaining between them. This CDR3 has 13 amino acids. CDR3: CSASAGDSEKLFF. Incomplete CDR3 DNA: TGCAGTGCTTCCGCAGGGGATAGTGAAAAA.

With respect to this clone: The sequenced fragment ends 3 residues before the CDR3 boundary, so the rest is inferred from the germline J gene. The chain joins TRBV10-3 to TRBJ2-7; 11 bases match TRBD1. The CDR3 length is 13 residues. V trimming: 8 bases; J trimming: 2 bases; junction bases outside the gene matches: 2. CDR1 is ENHRY and CDR2 is SYGVKD in the germline V gene. The part of the CDR3 DNA that was read is TGTGCCATCGGGGGACAGGGGGCCTACGAG. Translated, it gives CAIGGQGAYE. The full CDR3 reads CAIGGQGAYEQYF.

Ten or more counts support this clone. The read falls 3 residues short of the CDR3 end, and the missing part is taken from the germline J gene. This chain uses TRBV18 with TRBJ2-5, with 9 nucleotides matching TRBD1. CDR1 is KGHSH and CDR2 is LQKENI in the germline V gene. This CDR3 region has 14 residues. The ends lost 3 bases at V and 4 bases at J; junction bases unmatched: 3. Partial CDR3 DNA: TGTGCCAGCTCACCCCGGACAGGGGTAGAGACC. Its translation: CASSPRTGVET. The whole CDR3 sequence is CASSPRTGVETQYF. The variable domain in full, completed from reference TRBV18 and TRBJ2-5, reads NAGVMQNPRHLVRRRGQEARLRCSPMKGHSHVYWYRQLPEEGLKFMVYLQKENIIDESGMPKERFSAEFPKEGPSILRIQQVVRGDSAAYFCASSPRTGVETQYFGPGTRLLVL.

This clone was picked up many times. The CDR3 is cut off 3 residues early in the read; its end comes from the germline J gene. The chain is built from TRBV13 and TRBJ2-3; 8 bases fit TRBD2. V lost 2 bases to trimming and J lost 4 bases; unmatched junction nucleotides: 5. The length of the CDR3 is 15 residues. Per the germline V gene, CDR1 is PRHDT and CDR2 is FYEKMQ (reference sequence). CDR3 DNA, as far as it was read: TGTGCCAGCAGCTTATCGGGGGGGCCCGCAGATACG. As protein: CASSLSGGPADT. The entire CDR3 is CASSLSGGPADTQYF.

Details on this clone: The read finishes 3 residues shy of the CDR3 end, and the germline J gene is used to complete it. The rearrangement uses TRBV5-1 and TRBJ2-7; D not resolved. Germline loops: CDR1 SGHRS, CDR2 YFSETQ. The CDR3 runs 13 residues. The V end was cut by 7 bases, the J end by 5 bases, with 16 bases between. The CDR3 DNA, read in part, is TGCGCCAGCTCATCCACTACTGGCCACGAG. Residues: CASSSTTGHE. The full CDR3 protein is CASSSTTGHEQYF.

Many counts were recorded for this clone. The read finishes 3 residues shy of the CDR3 end, and the germline J gene is used to complete it. The rearrangement uses TRBV6-2 or TRBV6-3 and TRBJ2-3; 10 bases are shared with TRBD1. From germline, CDR1 is MNHEY and CDR2 SVGEGT. The V and J ends lost 8 bases and 0 bases, in that order; junction bases with no gene match: 8. This CDR3 is 16 amino acids long. CDR3 protein: CASDRGPLSSTDTQYF. The part of the CDR3 DNA that was read is TGTGCCAGCGACAGGGGGCCCCTTTCTAGCACAGATACG.

This clone was observed many times. Coverage ceases 3 residues before the CDR3 finishes, and the germline J gene fills in the end. The rearrangement joins TRBV30 to TRBJ1-5; TRBD1 is a possible D gene (5 bases). Between the trimmed V and J ends, which lost 1 base and 8 bases, there was a span of 15 bases. Germline V CDR1 and CDR2: GTSNPN, SVGIG (reference sequence). The length of the CDR3 is 14 residues. CDR3 DNA (partial): TGTGCCTGGAGTGCAGGGCCTGTGGGGAAGCCC. Amino acids: CAWSAGPVGKP. The whole CDR3 sequence is CAWSAGPVGKPQHF.

At least ten counts were recorded for this clone. The read stops 3 residues short of the end of the CDR3; the missing end is completed from the germline J gene. The genes are TRBV7-2 and TRBJ2-6; 8 bases line up with TRBD1. Losses at the gene ends were 5 bases for V and 12 bases for J; bases not matched to a gene: 6. Germline V gene data show CDR1 as SGHTA and CDR2 as FQGNSA. This CDR3 is built from 13 residues. CDR3 residues: CASSTGTGGVLTF. Partial CDR3 DNA: TGTGCCAGCAGCACAGGGACAGGAGGCGTC.

This clone was found many times. The read comes to an end 3 residues before the CDR3 does, leaving the germline J gene to fill in the end. The chain is built from TRBV5-5 and TRBJ1-2, with TRBD1 as a possible D gene (5 bases). The V and J ends lost 2 bases and 0 bases respectively, with 8 bases between them. The V gene's germline CDR1 is SGHKS and CDR2 YYEKEE (reference sequence). CDR3 length equals 14 residues. CDR3 DNA (partial): TGTGCCAGCAGCTTTCCAGGGACTAACTATGGC. This codes for CASSFPGTNYG. The CDR3, in full, reads CASSFPGTNYGYTF.

This clone showed up many times. CDR3 DNA, as far as it was read: TGTGCCAGCAGCCACGACAGGGTGGGAAATTCACCC. Translated: CASSHDRVGNSP. The entire CDR3 sequence reads CASSHDRVGNSPLHF. The rearrangement joins TRBV14 to TRBJ1-6, with 7 bases aligning to TRBD1. The CDR3 end falls 3 residues outside the read, so it is completed with the germline J gene. The CDR3 runs to 15 residues. From germline, CDR1 is SGHDN and CDR2 FVKESK. Trimming removed 3 bases from V and 7 bases from J; junction bases left unmatched: 6.

This clone was observed many times. The read ends 3 residues early relative to the CDR3; the germline J gene fills the gap. V is TRBV14 and J is TRBJ1-2; 7 bases agree with TRBD1. Germline CDR1 SGHDN, CDR2 FVKESK. CDR3 length: 15 amino acids. V lost 4 bases to trimming and J lost 3 bases; unmatched junction nucleotides: 8. CDR3: CASSPLGGADYGYTF. The sequenced CDR3 bases are TGTGCCAGCAGCCCCCTAGGGGGCGCGGACTATGGC.

This clone was seen at least ten times. From the germline J gene comes the end of the CDR3, since the read stops 3 residues before it. The J gene is TRBJ1-1, the V gene TRBV2, with D perhaps matching TRBD1 (6 bases). The germline CDR1 and CDR2 sequences are SNHLY and FYNNEI. V lost 10 bases and J 1 base, leaving 16 bases between the germline ends. The length of the CDR3 is 14 residues. CDR3 DNA, as far as it was read: TGTGCCACCCTCACCGGGACATCGAACACTGAA. Its translation is CATLTGTSNTE. The full CDR3 sequence reads CATLTGTSNTEAFF.

This clone was counted only a few times. The CDR3 end lies 3 residues beyond the end of the read and is filled in from the germline J gene. The chain employs TRBV10-2 and TRBJ1-5; D call uncertain. Germline V gives CDR1 WSHSY, CDR2 SAAADI. The CDR3 length is 14 residues. Trimming removed 9 bases at V and 0 bases at J, with 12 bases between. The CDR3 protein is CASNEGTSNQPQHF. The DNA read from the CDR3 is TGCGCCAGTAACGAGGGCACTAGCAATCAGCCC.

This clone was counted ten times or more. The read halts 3 residues ahead of the CDR3 end, with the missing end drawn from the germline J gene. The chain recombines TRBV20-1 with TRBJ1-5, with a weak D call TRBD1 (6 bases). This CDR3 is 15 amino acids long. Trimming left V 3 bases short and J 3 bases short, with 15 bases between. Germline V lookup: CDR1 DFQATT, CDR2 SNEGSKA (reference sequence). The CDR3 bases that were read are TGCAGTGCTAGGCCCTTGACAGGAACCAATCAGCCC. Translation: CSARPLTGTNQP. The entire CDR3 sequence reads CSARPLTGTNQPQHF.

This clone has ten or more counts. The read ends 3 residues early relative to the CDR3; the germline J gene fills the gap. V and J are TRBV2 and TRBJ1-6, with a tentative D call TRBD1 (5 bases). V was pared by 7 bases and J by 0 bases, with 16 bases between. This CDR3 contains 17 residues. CDR1 and CDR2 (germline): SNHLY, FYNNEI. The CDR3 here is CASTGARYSSYNSPLHF. Partial CDR3 DNA: TGTGCCAGCACTGGGGCCCGGTACAGCTCCTATAATTCACCC.